A single sample gave rise to the 10 T cell receptor beta chains below, sequenced in a study of T cell responses to AZD1222 COVID-19 vaccine. Generated by immunoSEQ multiplex PCR, the TCRdb table keeps only in-frame clones and is missing some. This sample has about 190,000 clones, with about 94% found just once. Source: peripheral blood, taken on day 0 of AZD1222 vaccination. The receptors shown here come from an adult in good health.

The rearrangement links TRBV7-9 to TRBJ1-6, with 7 bases identical to TRBD1. Trimming removed 3 bases from V and 6 bases from J; junction bases left unmatched: 2. The CDR3 sequence is 14 residues long. The germline gives CDR1 SEHNR, CDR2 FQNEAQ (reference sequence). Written as DNA, the CDR3 is TGTGCCAGCAGCTTGACAGGGTCTAATTCACCCCTCCACTTT. Translating it yields CASSLTGSNSPLHF.

To note about this clone: Additional DNA sequences in this sample encode the identical CDR3. J is TRBJ2-1 and V is TRBV5-1; no clear D gene. This CDR3 has 14 amino acids. The V gene lost 0 bases and the J gene lost 3 bases, with 7 bases spanning the gap. Germline V gives CDR1 SGHRS, CDR2 YFSETQ. This CDR3 reads CASSLGASYNEQFF. CDR3 in DNA: TGCGCCAGCAGCTTGGGAGCTAGCTACAATGAGCAGTTCTTC.

The chain links TRBV25-1 to TRBJ1-2, with D possibly TRBD1 on 5 matching bases. The V and J ends lost 0 bases and 4 bases respectively, with 18 bases between them. Germline V gene lookup returns CDR1 MGHDK and CDR2 SYGVNS. The CDR3 loop spans 17 amino acids. The CDR3 bases are TGTGCCAGCAGTGAATATATTCCCGCTCAGGGAAGCTATGGCTACACCTTC. It specifies CASSEYIPAQGSYGYTF.

V usage is TRBV5-1 and J usage is TRBJ2-2; 8 bases fit TRBD2. CDR1 SGHRS and CDR2 YFSETQ come from the germline V gene. This CDR3 contains 15 residues. The junction had 6 bases not matched to a gene; V was cut back by 2 bases and J by 6 bases. CDR3 DNA: TGCGCCAGCAGCTTTAGCGGGATGGAGTCCGGGGAGCTGTTTTTT. This gives the protein CASSFSGMESGELFF.

This clone was seen just once. This chain joins TRBV4-3 and TRBJ2-7; the D is unclear. This CDR3 has 14 amino acids. The germline V gene encodes CDR1 LGHNA and CDR2 YSLEER. V lost 5 bases and J lost 5, with 16 bases in between. The CDR3 reads CASSDRGTGHEQYF. DNA of the CDR3: TGCGCCAGCAGCGACCGAGGCACGGGCCACGAGCAGTACTTC.

This clone was detected only a few times. The genes are TRBV6-5 and TRBJ1-1; D is unresolved. Germline V CDR1 and CDR2: MNHEY, SVGAGI. The CDR3 length is 10 residues. Trimming pared 6 bases from V and 6 bases from J, leaving 5 bases between. CDR3 amino acids: CASRDSEAFF. Written as DNA, the CDR3 is TGTGCCAGCAGGGACTCTGAAGCTTTCTTT.

The chain recombines TRBV13 with TRBJ1-2, with 7 bases fitting TRBD1. Germline V gives CDR1 PRHDT, CDR2 FYEKMQ (reference sequence). The V gene end was trimmed by 5 bases and the J gene end by 2 bases; junction bases not matched to a gene: 2. CDR3 length equals 13 residues. The CDR3: CASSPTGNYGYTF. The CDR3 DNA is TGTGCCAGCAGCCCGACAGGGAACTATGGCTACACCTTC.

The J gene is TRBJ1-2, the V gene TRBV7-2; D not resolved. The CDR3 length is 13 residues. Trimming removed 5 bases at V and 4 bases at J, with 11 bases between. Germline CDR1 and CDR2: SGHTA and FQGNSA. The CDR3 coding sequence is TGTGCCAGCAGCAAAGACATCCCCTATGGCTACACCTTC. Translation: CASSKDIPYGYTF. Supplemented by reference TRBV7-2 and TRBJ1-2, the full variable domain reads GAGVSQSPSNKVTEKGKDVELRCDPISGHTALYWYRQSLGQGLEFLIYFQGNSAPDKSGLPSDRFSAERTGGSVSTLTIQRTQQEDSAVYLCASSKDIPYGYTFGSGTRLTVV.

Points on this clone: The sample carries other DNA sequences with the same CDR3. The J gene is TRBJ2-7, the V gene TRBV5-1; D may be TRBD1 (6 bases). Trimming removed 0 bases at V and 2 bases at J, with 6 bases between. Looked up from germline, CDR1 is SGHRS and CDR2 is YFSETQ. CDR3 size: 13 residues. The CDR3 bases are TGCGCCAGCAGCTTGGACAGGGCCTACGAGCAGTACTTC. Encoded protein: CASSLDRAYEQYF.

This chain uses TRBV7-3 with TRBJ2-7, with 7 bases fitting TRBD2. CDR1 is SGHTA and CDR2 is FQGTGA in the germline V gene. The CDR3 runs 16 residues. V lost 0 bases to trimming and J lost 7 bases; unmatched junction nucleotides: 12. The CDR3 sequence: CASSLTGASGLGEQYF. CDR3 sequence (DNA): TGTGCCAGCAGCTTAACCGGGGCTAGCGGACTGGGGGAGCAGTACTTC.